Sequencing of this T cell receptor (beta chain) was carried out in a study of naive and memory T cell subsets. Notes on the study in general: A few larger clonotypes appeared in naive repertoires, especially CD8, possibly memory cells re-expressing CD45RA. Over 90% of naive TCR sequences appeared only once after error correction, unlike memory subsets. Expression changes during T cell differentiation may affect RNA-based TCR counts. Clonotypes here are unpaired alpha or beta chain sequences.

Points on this clonotype: Its matching antigen is unknown.

An equimolar mix of two oligonucleotides served as the beta constant-region primer for TRBC1 and TRBC2. Ligated cDNA was amplified by four rounds of PCR with nested alpha and beta constant-region primers and SP2. An oligonucleotide with the SP2 primer and a 12-nucleotide UMI was ligated to the cDNA 3' end. Via MiXCR, TCRdb re-called the UMI-ligation and nested PCR reads, giving one row per CDR3 protein. This sample has 150,000 or so distinct CDR3 sequences, with 22% found just once. CDR1 and CDR2 from the germline V gene are MDHEN and SYDVKM. V shed 4 bases and J 8 bases; nucleotides not matched to a gene: 8. CDR3 size: 14 residues.

The rearrangement uses TRBV28 and TRBJ1-2, with TRBD1 identical over 9 bases. The sequence derives from a human donor in good health. Material for sequencing was naive CD4+ T cells from blood. The CDR3 nucleotides are TGTGCCAGCAGTTATGGGACAGGGCTCGGGGGCTACACCTTC. Residues: CASSYGTGLGGYTF.